This T cell receptor (beta chain) came from a study of T cells in Graves' hyperthyroidism and ophthalmopathy. This clonotype was seen ten or more times. What was amplified from RNA transcripts were TCR beta CDR3 regions. The HTBI set primed first-round TCR CDR3 RT-PCR. TCRdb itself ran the multiplex PCR reads through MiXCR, one entry per CDR3 protein. The data show about 110,000 distinct CDR3 sequences, more than 15% seen once. The receptor's source is a woman aged 45-65 years with Graves' hyperthyroidism. Sequencing was performed on blood.

The CDR3 coding sequence is TGTGCCAGCAGCTTAGGTTTGCGGACTTACACAGATACGCAGTATTTT. Its translation is CASSLGLRTYTDTQYF. The chain links TRBV11-2 to TRBJ2-3; D perhaps matches TRBD2 (5 bases). The V end was cut by 1 base, the J end by 2 bases, with 13 bases between. This CDR3 spans 16 amino acids. Germline V gene lookup returns CDR1 SGHAT and CDR2 FQNNGV.